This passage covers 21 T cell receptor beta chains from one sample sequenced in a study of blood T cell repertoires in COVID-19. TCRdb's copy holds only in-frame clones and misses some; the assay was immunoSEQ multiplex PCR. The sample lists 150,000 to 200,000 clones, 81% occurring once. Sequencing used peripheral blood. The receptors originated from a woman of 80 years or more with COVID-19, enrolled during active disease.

This CDR3 is CASSLDPRFERTDTQYF. CDR3 DNA: TGTGCCAGCAGCTTAGACCCTAGGTTCGAGCGCACAGATACGCAGTATTTT. The chain couples TRBV7-8 to TRBJ2-3; D call uncertain. The V end lost 1 base, the J end lost 1 base, and 15 bases lay between the germline ends. There are 17 residues in the CDR3. The germline V gene encodes CDR1 SGHVS and CDR2 FQNEAQ. The whole variable domain, filled in from reference TRBV7-8 and TRBJ2-3, reads GAGVSQSPRYKVAKRGQDVALRCDPISGHVSLFWYQQALGQGPEFLTYFQNEAQLDKSGLPSDRFFAERPEGSVSTLKIQRTQQEDSAVYLCASSLDPRFERTDTQYFGPGTRLTVL.

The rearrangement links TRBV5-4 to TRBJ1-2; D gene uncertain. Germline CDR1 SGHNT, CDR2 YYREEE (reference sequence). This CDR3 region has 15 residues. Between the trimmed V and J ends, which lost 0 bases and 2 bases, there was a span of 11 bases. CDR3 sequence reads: CASSLVRSRNYGYTF. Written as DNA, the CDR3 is TGTGCCAGCAGCTTGGTTCGCAGTCGAAACTATGGCTACACCTTC.

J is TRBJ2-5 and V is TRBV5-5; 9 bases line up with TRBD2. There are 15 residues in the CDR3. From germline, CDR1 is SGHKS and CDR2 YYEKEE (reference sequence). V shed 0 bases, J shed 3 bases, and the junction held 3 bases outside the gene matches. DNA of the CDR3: TGTGCCAGCAGCTTGGAAGGGACTAGCAAAGAGACCCAGTACTTC. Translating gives CASSLEGTSKETQYF.

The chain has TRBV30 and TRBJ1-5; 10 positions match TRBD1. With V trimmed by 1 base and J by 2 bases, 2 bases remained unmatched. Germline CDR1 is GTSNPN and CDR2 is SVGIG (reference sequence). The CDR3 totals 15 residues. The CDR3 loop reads CAWSAGQGGNQPQHF. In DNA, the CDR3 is TGTGCCTGGAGTGCCGGACAGGGGGGCAATCAGCCCCAGCATTTT.

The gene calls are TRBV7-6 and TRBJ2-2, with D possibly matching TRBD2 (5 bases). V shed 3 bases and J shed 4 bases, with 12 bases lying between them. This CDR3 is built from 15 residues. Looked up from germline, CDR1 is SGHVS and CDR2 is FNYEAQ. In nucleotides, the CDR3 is TGTGCCAGCAGCTTGAGGGTTGGAGGCACCGGGGAGCTGTTTTTT. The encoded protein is CASSLRVGGTGELFF.

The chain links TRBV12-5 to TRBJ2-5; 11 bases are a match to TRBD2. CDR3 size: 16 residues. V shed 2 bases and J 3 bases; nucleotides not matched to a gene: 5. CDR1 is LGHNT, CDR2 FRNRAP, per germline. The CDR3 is CASGLPPGLAEETQYF. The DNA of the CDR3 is TGTGCTAGTGGTTTGCCTCCGGGACTAGCGGAAGAGACCCAGTACTTC.

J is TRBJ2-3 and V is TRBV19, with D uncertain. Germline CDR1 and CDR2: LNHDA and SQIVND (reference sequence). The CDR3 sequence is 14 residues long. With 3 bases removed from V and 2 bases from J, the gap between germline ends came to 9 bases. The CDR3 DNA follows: TGTGCCAGTAGTATCGCGGCACTCACAGATACGCAGTATTTT. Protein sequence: CASSIAALTDTQYF.

The CDR3 DNA follows: TGCGCCAGCAGCCAAGTGATTCGCCGGGGAGTCAATGGCTACACCTTC. Translated, it gives CASSQVIRRGVNGYTF. The chain carries TRBV4-1 and TRBJ1-2; D is unresolved. Trimming took 1 base from V and 6 from J, leaving 18 bases between them. Germline V gene data show CDR1 as MGHRA and CDR2 as YSYEKL. The CDR3 length is 16 residues.

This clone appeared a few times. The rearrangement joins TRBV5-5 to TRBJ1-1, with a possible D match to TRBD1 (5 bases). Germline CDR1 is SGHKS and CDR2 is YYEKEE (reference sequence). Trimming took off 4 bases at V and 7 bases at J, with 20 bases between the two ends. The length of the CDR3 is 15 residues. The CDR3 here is CASSQGRGGLGEAFF. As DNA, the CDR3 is TGTGCCAGCAGCCAGGGACGCGGGGGACTAGGTGAAGCTTTCTTT.

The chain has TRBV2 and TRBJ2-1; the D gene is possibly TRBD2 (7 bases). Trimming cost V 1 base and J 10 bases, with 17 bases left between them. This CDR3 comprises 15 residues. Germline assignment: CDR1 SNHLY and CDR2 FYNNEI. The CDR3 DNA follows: TGTGCCAGCAGTGAAGTTCGGGGGGCAAATGGAGAGCAGTTCTTC. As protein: CASSEVRGANGEQFF.

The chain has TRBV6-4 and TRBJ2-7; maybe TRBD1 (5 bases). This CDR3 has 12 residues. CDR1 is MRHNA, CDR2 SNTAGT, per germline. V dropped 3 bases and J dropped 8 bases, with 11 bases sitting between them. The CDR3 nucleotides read TGTGCCAGCAGTGATCCCGCAGGGAAGCAGTACTTC. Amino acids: CASSDPAGKQYF.

The CDR3 DNA is TGTGCCAGCAGCCGCGGGACAGGGGTTTCCTACGAGCAGTACTTC. Translation: CASSRGTGVSYEQYF. This rearrangement joins TRBV7-6 to TRBJ2-7, with TRBD1 matching over 10 bases. The germline CDR1 and CDR2 sequences are SGHVS and FNYEAQ. Losses at the gene ends were 5 bases for V and 1 base for J; bases not matched to a gene: 5. CDR3 length: 15 residues. The entire variable domain, with the rest obtained from reference TRBV7-6 and TRBJ2-7, is as follows: GAGVSQSPRYKVTKRGQDVALRCDPISGHVSLYWYRQALGQGPEFLTYFNYEAQQDKSGLPNDRFSAERPEGSISTLTIQRTEQRDSAMYRCASSRGTGVSYEQYFGPGTRLTVT.

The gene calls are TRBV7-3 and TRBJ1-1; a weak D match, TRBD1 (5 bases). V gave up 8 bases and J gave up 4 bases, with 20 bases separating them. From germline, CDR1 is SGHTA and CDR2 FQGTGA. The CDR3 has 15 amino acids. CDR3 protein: CASAVGGAATTEAFF. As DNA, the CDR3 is TGTGCCAGCGCTGTGGGCGGGGCCGCGACCACTGAAGCTTTCTTT.

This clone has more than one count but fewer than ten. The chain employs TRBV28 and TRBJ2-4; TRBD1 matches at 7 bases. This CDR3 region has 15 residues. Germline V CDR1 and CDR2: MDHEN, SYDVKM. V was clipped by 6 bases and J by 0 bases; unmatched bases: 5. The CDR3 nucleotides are TGTGCCAGCAGCCATGGACAGGTAGCCAAAAACATTCAGTACTTC. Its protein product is CASSHGQVAKNIQYF.

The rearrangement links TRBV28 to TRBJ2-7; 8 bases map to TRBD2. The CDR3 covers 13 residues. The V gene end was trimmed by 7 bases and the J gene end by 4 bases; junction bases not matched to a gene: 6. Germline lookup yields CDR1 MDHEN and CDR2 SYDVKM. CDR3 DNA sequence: TGTGCCAGCAATTACGGGGGGGATTACGAGCAGTACTTC. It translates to CASNYGGDYEQYF.

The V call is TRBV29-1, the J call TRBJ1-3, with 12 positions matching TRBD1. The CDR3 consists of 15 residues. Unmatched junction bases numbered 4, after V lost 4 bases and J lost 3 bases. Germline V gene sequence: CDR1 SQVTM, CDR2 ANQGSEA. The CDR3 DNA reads TGCAGCGTTGCCGGGACAGGGGGCTATGGAAACACCATATATTTT. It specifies CSVAGTGGYGNTIYF.

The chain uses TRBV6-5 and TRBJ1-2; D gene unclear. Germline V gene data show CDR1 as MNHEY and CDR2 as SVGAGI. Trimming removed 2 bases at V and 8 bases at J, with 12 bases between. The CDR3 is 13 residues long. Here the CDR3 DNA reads TGTGCCAGCAGTTACCGGGAATCCGGCGGCTACACCTTC. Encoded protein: CASSYRESGGYTF.

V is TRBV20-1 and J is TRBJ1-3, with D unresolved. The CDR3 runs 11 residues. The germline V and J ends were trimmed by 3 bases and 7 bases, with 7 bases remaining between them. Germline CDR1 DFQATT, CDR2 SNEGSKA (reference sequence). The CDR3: CSASFGNTIYF. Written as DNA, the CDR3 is TGCAGTGCTAGTTTCGGGAACACCATATATTTT.

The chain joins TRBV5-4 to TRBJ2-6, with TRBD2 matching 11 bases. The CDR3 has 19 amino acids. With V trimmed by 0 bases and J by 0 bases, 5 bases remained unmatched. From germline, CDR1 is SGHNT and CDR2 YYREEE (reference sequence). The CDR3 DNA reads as TGTGCCAGCAGCTTGGGGTGGCTAGCGGGGGGCTCTGGGGCCAACGTCCTGACTTTC. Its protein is CASSLGWLAGGSGANVLTF.

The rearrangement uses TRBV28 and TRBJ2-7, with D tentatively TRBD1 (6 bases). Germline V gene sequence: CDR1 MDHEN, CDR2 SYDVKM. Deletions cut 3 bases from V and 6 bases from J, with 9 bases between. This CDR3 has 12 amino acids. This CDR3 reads CASSFRGSEQYF. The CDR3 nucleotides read TGTGCCAGCAGTTTCAGGGGTAGCGAGCAGTACTTC.

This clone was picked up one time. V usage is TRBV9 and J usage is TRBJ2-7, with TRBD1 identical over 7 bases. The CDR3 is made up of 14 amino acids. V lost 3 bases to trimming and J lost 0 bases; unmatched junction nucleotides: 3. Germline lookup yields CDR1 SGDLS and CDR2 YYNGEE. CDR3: CASSATGDSYEQYF. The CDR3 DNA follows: TGTGCCAGCAGCGCAACAGGGGACTCCTACGAGCAGTACTTC.